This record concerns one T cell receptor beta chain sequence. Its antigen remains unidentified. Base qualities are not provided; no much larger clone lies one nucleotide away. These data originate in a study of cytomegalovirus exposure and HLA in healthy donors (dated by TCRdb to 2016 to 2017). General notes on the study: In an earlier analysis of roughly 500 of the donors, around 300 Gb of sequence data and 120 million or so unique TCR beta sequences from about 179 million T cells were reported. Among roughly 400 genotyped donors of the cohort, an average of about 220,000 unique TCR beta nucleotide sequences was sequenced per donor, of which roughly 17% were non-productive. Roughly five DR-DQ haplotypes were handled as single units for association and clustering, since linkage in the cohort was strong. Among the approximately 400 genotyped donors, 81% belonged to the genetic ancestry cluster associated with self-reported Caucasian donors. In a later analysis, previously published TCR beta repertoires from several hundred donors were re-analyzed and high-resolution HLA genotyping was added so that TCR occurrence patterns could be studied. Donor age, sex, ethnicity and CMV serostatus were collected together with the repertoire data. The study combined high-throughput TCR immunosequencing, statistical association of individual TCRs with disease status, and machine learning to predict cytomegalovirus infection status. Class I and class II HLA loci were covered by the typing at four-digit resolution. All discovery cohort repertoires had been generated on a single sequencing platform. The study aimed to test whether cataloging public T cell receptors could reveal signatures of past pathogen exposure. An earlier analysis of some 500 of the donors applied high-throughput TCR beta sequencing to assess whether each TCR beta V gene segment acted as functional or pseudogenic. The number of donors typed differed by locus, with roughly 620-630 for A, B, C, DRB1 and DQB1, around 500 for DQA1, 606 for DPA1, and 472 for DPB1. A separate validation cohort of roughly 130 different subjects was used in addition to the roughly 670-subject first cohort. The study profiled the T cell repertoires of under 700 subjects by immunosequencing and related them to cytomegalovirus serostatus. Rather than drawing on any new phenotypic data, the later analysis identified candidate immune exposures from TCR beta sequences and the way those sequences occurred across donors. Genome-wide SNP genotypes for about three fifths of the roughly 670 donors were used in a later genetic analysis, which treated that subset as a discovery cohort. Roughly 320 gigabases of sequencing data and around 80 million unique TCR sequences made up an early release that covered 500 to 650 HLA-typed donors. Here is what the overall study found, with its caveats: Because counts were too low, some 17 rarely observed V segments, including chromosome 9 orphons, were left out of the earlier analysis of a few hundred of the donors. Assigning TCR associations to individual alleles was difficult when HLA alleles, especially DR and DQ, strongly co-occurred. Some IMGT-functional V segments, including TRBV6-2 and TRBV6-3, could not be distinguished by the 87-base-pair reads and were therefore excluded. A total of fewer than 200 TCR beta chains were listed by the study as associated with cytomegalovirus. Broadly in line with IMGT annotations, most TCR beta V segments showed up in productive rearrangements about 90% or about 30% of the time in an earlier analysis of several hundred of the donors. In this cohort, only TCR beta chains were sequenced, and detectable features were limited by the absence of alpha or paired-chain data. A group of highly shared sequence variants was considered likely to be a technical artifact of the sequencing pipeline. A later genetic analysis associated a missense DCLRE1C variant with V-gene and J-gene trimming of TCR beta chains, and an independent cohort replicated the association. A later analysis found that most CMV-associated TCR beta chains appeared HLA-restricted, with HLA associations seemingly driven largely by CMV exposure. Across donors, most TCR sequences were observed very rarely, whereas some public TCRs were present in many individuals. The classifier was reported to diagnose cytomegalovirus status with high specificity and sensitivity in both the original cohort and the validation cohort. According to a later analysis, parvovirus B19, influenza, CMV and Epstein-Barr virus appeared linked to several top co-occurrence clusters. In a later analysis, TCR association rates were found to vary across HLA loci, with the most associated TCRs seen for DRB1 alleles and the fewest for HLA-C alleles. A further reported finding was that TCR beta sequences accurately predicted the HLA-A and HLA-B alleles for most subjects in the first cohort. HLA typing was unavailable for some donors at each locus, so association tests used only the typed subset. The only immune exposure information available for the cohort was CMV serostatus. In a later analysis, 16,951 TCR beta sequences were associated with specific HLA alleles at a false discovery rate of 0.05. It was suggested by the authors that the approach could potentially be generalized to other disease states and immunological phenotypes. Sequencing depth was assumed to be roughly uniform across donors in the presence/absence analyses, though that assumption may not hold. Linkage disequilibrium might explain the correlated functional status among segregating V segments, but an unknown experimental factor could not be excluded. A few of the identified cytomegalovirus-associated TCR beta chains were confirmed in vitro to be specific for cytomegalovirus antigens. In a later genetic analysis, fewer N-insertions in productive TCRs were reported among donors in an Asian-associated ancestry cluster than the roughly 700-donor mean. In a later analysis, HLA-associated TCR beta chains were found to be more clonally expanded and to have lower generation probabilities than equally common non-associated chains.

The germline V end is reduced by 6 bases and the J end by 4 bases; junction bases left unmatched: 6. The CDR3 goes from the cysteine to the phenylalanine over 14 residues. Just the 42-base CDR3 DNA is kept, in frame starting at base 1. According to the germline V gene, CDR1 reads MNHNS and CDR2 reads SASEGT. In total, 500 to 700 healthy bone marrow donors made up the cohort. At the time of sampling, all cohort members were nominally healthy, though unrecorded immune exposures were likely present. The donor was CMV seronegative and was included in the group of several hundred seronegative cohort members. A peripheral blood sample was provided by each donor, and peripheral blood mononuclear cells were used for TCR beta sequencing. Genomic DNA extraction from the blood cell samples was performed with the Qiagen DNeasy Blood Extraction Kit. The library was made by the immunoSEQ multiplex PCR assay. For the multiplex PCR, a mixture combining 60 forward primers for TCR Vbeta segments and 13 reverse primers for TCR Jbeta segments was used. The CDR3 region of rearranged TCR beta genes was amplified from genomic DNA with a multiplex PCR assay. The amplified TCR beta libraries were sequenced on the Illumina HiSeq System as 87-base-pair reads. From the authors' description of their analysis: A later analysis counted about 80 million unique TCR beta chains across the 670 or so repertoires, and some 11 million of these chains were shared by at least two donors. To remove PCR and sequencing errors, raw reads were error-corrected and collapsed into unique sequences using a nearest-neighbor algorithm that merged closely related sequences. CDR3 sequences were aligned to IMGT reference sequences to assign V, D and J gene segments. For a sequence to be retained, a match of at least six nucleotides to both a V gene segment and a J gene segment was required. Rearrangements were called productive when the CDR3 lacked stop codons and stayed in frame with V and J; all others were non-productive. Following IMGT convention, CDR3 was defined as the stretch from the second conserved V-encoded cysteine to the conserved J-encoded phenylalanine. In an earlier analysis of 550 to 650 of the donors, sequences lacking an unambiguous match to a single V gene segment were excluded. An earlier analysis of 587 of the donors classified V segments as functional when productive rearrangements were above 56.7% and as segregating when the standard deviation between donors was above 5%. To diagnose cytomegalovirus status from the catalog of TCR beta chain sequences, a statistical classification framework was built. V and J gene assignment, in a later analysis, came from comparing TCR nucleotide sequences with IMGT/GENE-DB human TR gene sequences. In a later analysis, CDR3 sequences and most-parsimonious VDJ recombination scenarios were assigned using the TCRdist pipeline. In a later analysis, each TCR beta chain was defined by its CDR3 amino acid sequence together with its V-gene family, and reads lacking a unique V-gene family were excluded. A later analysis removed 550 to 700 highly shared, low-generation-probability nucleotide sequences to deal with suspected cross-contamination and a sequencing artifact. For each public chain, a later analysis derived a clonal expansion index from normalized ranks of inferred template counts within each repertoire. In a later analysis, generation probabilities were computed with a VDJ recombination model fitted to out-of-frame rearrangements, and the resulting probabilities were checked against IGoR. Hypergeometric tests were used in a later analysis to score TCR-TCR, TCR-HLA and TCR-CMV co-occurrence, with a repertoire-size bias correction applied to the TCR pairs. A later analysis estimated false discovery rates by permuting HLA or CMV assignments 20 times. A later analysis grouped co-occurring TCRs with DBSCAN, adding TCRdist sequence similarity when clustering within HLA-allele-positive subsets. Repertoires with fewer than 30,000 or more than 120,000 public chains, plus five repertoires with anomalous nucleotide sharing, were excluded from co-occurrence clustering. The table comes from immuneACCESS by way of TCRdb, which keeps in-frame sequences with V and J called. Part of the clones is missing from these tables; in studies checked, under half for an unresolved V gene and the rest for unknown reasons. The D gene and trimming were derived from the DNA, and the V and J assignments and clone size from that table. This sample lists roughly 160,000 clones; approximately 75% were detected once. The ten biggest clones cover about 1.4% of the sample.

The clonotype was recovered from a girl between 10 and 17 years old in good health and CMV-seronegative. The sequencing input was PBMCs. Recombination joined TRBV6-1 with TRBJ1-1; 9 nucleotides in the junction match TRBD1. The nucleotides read TGTGCCAGCAGGCCCGGGACAGGGTCCACTGAAGCTTTCTTT. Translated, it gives CASRPGTGSTEAFF.